One sample yielded the 19 T cell receptor beta chains listed below, sequenced in a study of CD8 T cells in ankylosing spondylitis. Whole-study results and caveats: Seemingly characteristic of ankylosing spondylitis blood was a TCR beta motif consisting of roughly 8 highly homologous variants.

These receptors' targets are unknown. MiXCR was run by TCRdb on the 5' RACE reads, yielding one entry per CDR3 protein. Of fewer than 450,000 distinct CDR3 sequences listed, roughly 17% are singletons. The specimen was blood, either unsorted or a sorted T cell fraction (not recorded which). The receptors derive from a male donor with ankylosing spondylitis.

This sequence joins TRBV28 and TRBJ1-2; D possibly corresponds to TRBD1 (5 bases). V shed 6 bases and J shed 2 bases, with 10 bases lying between them. Germline assignment: CDR1 MDHEN and CDR2 SYDVKM. The CDR3 consists of 13 residues. CDR3 coding DNA: TGTGCCAGCAGACAGACAGCCAACTATGGCTACACCTTC. Translated: CASRQTANYGYTF.

Many counts were recorded for this clonotype. V and J are TRBV6-2 or TRBV6-3 and TRBJ2-1, with a weak D call TRBD2 (8 bases). The V end lost 10 bases, the J end lost 1 base, and 20 bases lay between the germline ends. CDR3 length equals 16 residues. Germline CDR1 MNHEY, CDR2 SVGEGT. CDR3 in DNA: TGTGCCACCCAAGGGGGCGGGAGGTCATCCTACAATGAGCAGTTCTTC. It is translated as CATQGGGRSSYNEQFF.

There are a few counts of this clonotype. In DNA form, the CDR3 reads TGTGCCAGCAGCTTAGAGCCCGGACTAGCGGGAGGTTACGAGCAGTACTTC. Protein sequence: CASSLEPGLAGGYEQYF. The gene calls are TRBV7-2 and TRBJ2-7; 14 bases map to TRBD2. With V trimmed by 1 base and J by 4 bases, 6 bases remained unmatched. CDR3 size: 17 residues. Germline V gene sequence: CDR1 SGHTA, CDR2 FQGNSA.

In this sample, this clonotype turned up a few times. This chain links TRBV4-2 with TRBJ1-6; D unresolved. Germline values: CDR1 LGHNA, CDR2 YNFKEQ. The CDR3 totals 12 residues. Between the trimmed V and J ends, which lost 0 bases and 16 bases, there was a span of 10 bases. The CDR3 nucleotides read TGTGCCAGCAGCCAAGATACCCAGGTTCTCCACTTT. Protein sequence: CASSQDTQVLHF.

The sample holds many counts of this clonotype. CDR3 bases: TGCGCCAGCAGCTTGAACACAGGGATGGGCACAGATACGCAGTATTTT. Translation: CASSLNTGMGTDTQYF. This rearrangement joins TRBV5-1 to TRBJ2-3; D possibly corresponds to TRBD1 (6 bases). Germline loops: CDR1 SGHRS, CDR2 YFSETQ. V was cut by 1 base and J by 1 base, with 13 bases left in between. This CDR3 comprises 16 residues.

In this sample, this clonotype turned up a few times. This sequence joins TRBV6-1 and TRBJ2-3; D perhaps matches TRBD1 (6 bases). CDR1 and CDR2 from the germline V gene are MNHNS and SASEGT. The CDR3 runs 14 residues. The V end lost 11 bases, the J end lost 0 bases, and 15 bases lay between the germline ends. The CDR3 nucleotides read TGTGCCTCGAAGGACAGAGCTAGCACAGATACGCAGTATTTT. Translating it yields CASKDRASTDTQYF.

This clonotype has more than one count but fewer than ten. This chain connects TRBV7-2 to TRBJ2-2, with a weak D call TRBD1 (6 bases). Germline values: CDR1 SGHTA, CDR2 FQGNSA. The CDR3 length is 15 residues. V dropped 1 base and J dropped 3 bases, with 9 bases sitting between them. As DNA, the CDR3 is TGTGCCAGCAGCTTAGGGTCAGGGGACACCGGGGAGCTGTTTTTT. It encodes CASSLGSGDTGELFF.

This clonotype was observed a handful of times. The V call is TRBV5-1, the J call TRBJ2-5, with 8 bases fitting TRBD2. Germline V gene sequence: CDR1 SGHRS, CDR2 YFSETQ. Trimming at V came to 5 bases and at J to 5 bases, leaving 11 bases not matched to a gene. CDR3 length equals 15 residues. DNA of the CDR3: TGCGCCAGCAGGAGTACCGGGACTAGTGGGGAGACCCAGTACTTC. It encodes CASRSTGTSGETQYF.

The chain employs TRBV20-1 and TRBJ2-2; 8 bases line up with TRBD2. V lost 6 bases and J lost 5; bases outside the gene matches: 11. This CDR3 spans 15 amino acids. The V gene's germline CDR1 is DFQATT and CDR2 SNEGSKA (reference sequence). The CDR3 loop reads CSATPERERTGELFF. The CDR3 nucleotides are TGCAGTGCCACCCCGGAGCGGGAGAGGACCGGGGAGCTGTTTTTT.

This clonotype was detected only once. The chain couples TRBV19 to TRBJ2-1, with 7 bases lining up with TRBD2. This CDR3 is 14 amino acids long. The V gene end was trimmed by 10 bases and the J gene end by 5 bases; junction bases not matched to a gene: 11. Germline CDR1 and CDR2: LNHDA and SQIVND (reference sequence). CDR3 protein: CATGTGRGNNEQFF. CDR3 nucleotide sequence: TGTGCCACCGGGACTGGGCGGGGGAACAATGAGCAGTTCTTC. Drawing the rest from reference TRBV19 and TRBJ2-1, the complete variable domain is DGGITQSPKYLFRKEGQNVTLSCEQNLNHDAMYWYRQDPGQGLRLIYYSQIVNDFQKGDIAEGYSVSREKKESFPLTVTSAQKNPTAFYLCATGTGRGNNEQFFGPGTRLTVL.

The chain joins TRBV20-1 to TRBJ1-5; 7 positions agree with TRBD1. In germline, CDR1 is DFQATT, CDR2 SNEGSKA (reference sequence). The CDR3 has 15 residues. Trimming cost V 8 bases and J 4 bases; bases outside gene matches: 14. The CDR3 nucleotides are TGCAGTCCGACAGGGTCCCGCAATGGAAATCAGCCCCAGCATTTT. Translating it yields CSPTGSRNGNQPQHF.

V usage is TRBV27 and J usage is TRBJ2-6; a possible D gene is TRBD1 (6 bases). From germline, CDR1 is MNHEY and CDR2 SMNVEV (reference sequence). Trimming removed 6 bases at V and 0 bases at J, with 15 bases between. The length of the CDR3 is 17 residues. CDR3 loop: CASSSARGSSGANVLTF. As DNA, the CDR3 is TGTGCCAGCAGCTCCGCCAGGGGATCCTCTGGGGCCAACGTCCTGACTTTC.

This chain joins TRBV7-2 and TRBJ2-7; 7 nucleotides match TRBD2. This CDR3 contains 15 residues. Trimming took 3 bases from V and 2 from J; bases not matched to a gene: 7. The germline gives CDR1 SGHTA, CDR2 FQGNSA. CDR3 coding DNA: TGTGCCAGCAGCTTCTTGACAGCGGGACCCTACGAGCAGTACTTC. Translating it yields CASSFLTAGPYEQYF.

This clonotype was seen more than once but under ten times. This chain links TRBV10-3 with TRBJ2-2, with 13 bases aligning to TRBD2. This CDR3 region has 17 residues. With V trimmed by 3 bases and J by 7 bases, 8 bases remained unmatched. CDR1 and CDR2 (germline): ENHRY, SYGVKD. For the CDR3, the DNA is TGTGCCATCAGTGACCCCGGACTAGCGGGAGTACTCGGGGAGCTGTTTTTT. It specifies CAISDPGLAGVLGELFF.

The chain is built from TRBV7-9 and TRBJ1-1, with 7 positions matching TRBD1. Germline V gene sequence: CDR1 SEHNR, CDR2 FQNEAQ (reference sequence). The CDR3 is 14 amino acids. Trimming took 7 bases from V and 0 from J; bases not matched to a gene: 5. This chain's CDR3 is CASTRTGVNTEAFF. CDR3 nucleotides: TGTGCCAGCACCAGGACAGGAGTGAACACTGAAGCTTTCTTT.

There are a few counts of this clonotype. The chain joins TRBV18 to TRBJ2-7, with D unresolved. CDR3 length equals 13 residues. Germline V gene data show CDR1 as KGHSH and CDR2 as LQKENI. V lost 0 bases, J lost 10 bases, and 13 bases lay in between. The CDR3: CASSPPGAGHQYF. DNA of the CDR3: TGTGCCAGCTCACCACCCGGCGCAGGCCACCAGTACTTC.

The chain is built from TRBV3-1 and TRBJ1-1; TRBD1 aligns across 8 bases. Unmatched junction bases numbered 5, after V lost 2 bases and J lost 9 bases. The CDR3 extends over 13 amino acids. The germline V gene encodes CDR1 LGHDT and CDR2 YNNKEL (reference sequence). CDR3 residues: CASSQTGTGKAFF. CDR3 DNA: TGTGCCAGCAGCCAAACAGGGACAGGAAAAGCTTTCTTT.

The chain joins TRBV11-2 to TRBJ2-5; 14 bases match TRBD2. Per the germline V gene, CDR1 is SGHAT and CDR2 is FQNNGV. The CDR3 length is 16 residues. J gave up 4 bases and V 5 bases, and 6 bases lay outside the gene matches. The CDR3 loop reads CASSVTGTSGRETQYF. Here the CDR3 DNA reads TGTGCCAGCAGCGTCACCGGGACTAGCGGGAGAGAGACCCAGTACTTC.

This clonotype occurred a few times. In DNA, the CDR3 is TGTGCCAGCAGCTTAAGTGGGGTTACTAATGAAAAACTGTTTTTT. Amino acid sequence: CASSLSGVTNEKLFF. This sequence joins TRBV7-2 and TRBJ1-4, with no clear D. V lost 2 bases, J lost 2 bases, and 9 bases lay in between. The CDR3 covers 15 residues. Germline lookup yields CDR1 SGHTA and CDR2 FQGNSA.